The present T cell receptor (beta chain) was sequenced within a study of blood T cell repertoires in COVID-19. The overall study: Samples came from the United States, Italy and Spain, spanning acute and convalescent COVID-19. The analysed material was cDNA or gDNA that came from T cells, B-cell-depleted T cells, or PBMCs.

After removal of 5 bases from V and 5 bases from J, the junction contained 12 bases not matched to a gene. This CDR3 is built from 17 residues. Germline V gene lookup returns CDR1 SGHRS and CDR2 YFSETQ. TCRdb keeps only in-frame clones here, not all; method: immunoSEQ multiplex PCR. The sample consists of some 54,000 clones, 81% of them appearing once. Followed over time, Seattle patients had been enrolled while infection was active. This receptor was taken from a woman over 75 with COVID-19, enrolled during active disease. The genes are TRBV5-1 and TRBJ2-2, with 10 nucleotides matching TRBD2. The specimen sequenced was peripheral blood. CDR3: CASRPALAGTGTGELFF. The CDR3 nucleotides read TGCGCCAGCAGGCCGGCACTAGCGGGGACGGGGACCGGGGAGCTGTTTTTT.